A single sample gave rise to the 6 T cell receptor beta chains below, sequenced in a study of molecular identifiers for immune sequencing clone quantification. One entry per CDR3 protein results from TCRdb running MiXCR on the PCR reads. The sample yields about 630,000 distinct CDR3 sequences, around 25% seen once. The material sequenced was naive CD8+ T cells from blood, with Jurkat cell RNA spiked in. Documented subset: FACS-sorted CD8+CD4-CCR7+CD45RA+ naive T cells. The receptors derive from a human donor in good health. Some libraries in this study had Jurkat cell RNA spiked in.

Regarding this clonotype: As the CDR3 is not closed by the conserved phenylalanine or tryptophan, this likely results from a read error. The chain carries TRBV5-1 and TRBJ2-7; 7 bases are a match to TRBD1. The J segment lost 5 bases and the V segment lost 3 bases, leaving 5 bases of the junction unmatched. This CDR3 is built from 13 residues. Germline V gives CDR1 SGHRS, CDR2 YFSETQ. Written as DNA, the CDR3 is TGCGCCAGCAGCTCAGGGACAGACGACGAGCAGTACCTC. It codes for CASSSGTDDEQYL.

This clonotype was observed at least ten times. Written as DNA, the CDR3 is TGTGCCAGCAGCCCGCGGGAGTTCTACGAGCAGTACTTC. Amino acids: CASSPREFYEQYF. The V call is TRBV7-9, the J call TRBJ2-7, with 7 positions matching TRBD2. Germline CDR1 is SEHNR and CDR2 is FQNEAQ (reference sequence). V was clipped by 5 bases and J by 3 bases; unmatched bases: 4. This CDR3 contains 13 residues. Variable domain in full (rest from reference TRBV7-9 and TRBJ2-7): DTGVSQNPRHKITKRGQNVTFRCDPISEHNRLYWYRQTLGQGPEFLTYFQNEAQLEKSRLLSDRFSAERPKGSFSTLEIQRTEQGDSAMYLCASSPREFYEQYFGPGTRLTVT.

This clonotype has just a few counts. The V and J genes are TRBV27 and TRBJ1-1; the D gene is possibly TRBD1 (6 bases). V was pared by 8 bases and J by 3 bases, with 16 bases between. Germline V gives CDR1 MNHEY, CDR2 SMNVEV (reference sequence). This CDR3 has 14 residues. CDR3 in amino acids: CASSWGGLDTEAFF. CDR3 DNA: TGTGCCAGCTCATGGGGGGGGCTCGACACTGAAGCTTTCTTT.

There are a few counts of this clonotype. V and J are TRBV4-3 and TRBJ1-1; TRBD1 aligns across 10 bases. The junction had 9 bases not matched to a gene; V was cut back by 8 bases and J by 3 bases. The CDR3 runs to 15 residues. CDR1 LGHNA and CDR2 YSLEER come from the germline V gene. The CDR3 loop is CASGTTGGWDTEAFF. The CDR3 nucleotides read TGCGCCAGCGGAACGACAGGGGGCTGGGACACTGAAGCTTTCTTT.

Comment on this clonotype: This may be a read error, as it is one base from a much larger clone. The CDR3: CASSLGARVMNTEAFF. As DNA, the CDR3 is TGTGCCAGCAGCTTGGGGGCCAGGGTAATGAACACTGAAGCTTTCTTT. The chain uses TRBV5-3 and TRBJ1-1, with D maybe TRBD1 (6 bases). TRBV5-3 falls under the ORF class, with uncertain function. This CDR3 spans 16 amino acids.

Comment on this clonotype: Since the CDR3 does not end with the conserved phenylalanine or tryptophan, this likely comes from a read error. CDR3 sequence reads: CASSDGTGGNSPLHI. The CDR3 DNA reads TGCGCCAGCAGCGACGGGACAGGGGGCAATTCACCCCTCCACATT. The J gene is TRBJ1-6, the V gene TRBV4-3; 12 bases align to TRBD1. Losses at the gene ends were 5 bases for V and 7 bases for J; bases not matched to a gene: 3. This CDR3 comprises 15 residues. Per germline, CDR1 LGHNA and CDR2 YSLEER.